Below are 5 T cell receptor beta chains sequenced from a single sample in a study of T cell changes during pregnancy in multiple sclerosis. TCRdb's copy holds only in-frame clones and misses some; the assay was immunoSEQ multiplex PCR. This sample has 65,000 to 85,000 clones; 85% to 95% occur once, and the top ten carry roughly 0.3%. This material consisted of CD4+ T cells from peripheral blood mononuclear cells, taken after pregnancy. These receptors all come from a female donor with multiple sclerosis, enrolled in a pregnancy study.

The chain joins TRBV7-2 to TRBJ2-7; 7 nucleotides align to TRBD1. Germline CDR1 reads SGHTA; CDR2 reads FQGNSA. V lost 6 bases, J lost 5 bases, and 7 bases stayed unmatched. This CDR3 is 13 amino acids long. The CDR3 loop is CASSQQGYNEQYF. The CDR3 DNA follows: TGTGCCAGCAGTCAACAGGGGTACAACGAGCAGTACTTC.

This chain links TRBV21-1 with TRBJ1-2; TRBD1, the table's D call, lacks a check against the DNA. TRBV21-1 is noted as a pseudogene. The CDR3 spans 16 residues. The CDR3: CASSPSGTGYHYGYTF. In nucleotides, the CDR3 is TGTGCCAGCAGCCCCTCCGGGACAGGCTATCACTATGGCTACACCTTC.

The rearrangement links TRBV27 to TRBJ1-2, with 9 bases that match TRBD1. J was trimmed by 8 bases and V by 5 bases; bases with no gene match: 6. The germline gives CDR1 MNHEY, CDR2 SMNVEV (reference sequence). The CDR3 is 13 residues long. This chain's CDR3 is CASSQTGGYGYTF. In nucleotides, the CDR3 is TGTGCCAGCAGTCAAACAGGGGGCTACGGCTACACCTTC.

This clone was recorded only once. V and J are TRBV5-1 and TRBJ2-7; 10 bases map to TRBD2. The germline V gene encodes CDR1 SGHRS and CDR2 YFSETQ. CDR3 length: 15 amino acids. The J segment lost 2 bases and the V segment lost 0 bases, leaving 2 bases of the junction unmatched. CDR3 loop: CASSLGLAGAYEQYF. The CDR3 DNA reads TGCGCCAGCAGCTTGGGACTAGCGGGCGCCTACGAGCAGTACTTC. Drawing the rest from reference TRBV5-1 and TRBJ2-7, the complete variable domain is KAGVTQTPRYLIKTRGQQVTLSCSPISGHRSVSWYQQTPGQGLQFLFEYFSETQRNKGNFPGRFSGRQFSNSRSEMNVSTLELGDSALYLCASSLGLAGAYEQYFGPGTRLTVT.

The chain carries TRBV29-1 and TRBJ2-5, with 7 bases that match TRBD1. CDR1 and CDR2 from the germline V gene are SQVTM and ANQGSEA. V gave up 8 bases and J gave up 0 bases; unmatched junction bases: 9. The length of the CDR3 is 14 residues. The CDR3 reads CSHQGRGYQETQYF. The CDR3 DNA reads TGCAGCCACCAGGGCAGGGGGTACCAAGAGACCCAGTACTTC.